These 24 T cell receptor beta chains were sequenced from one sample in a study of cytotoxic CD8 clonotypes in ibrutinib-treated CLL. The protocol was immunoSEQ multiplex PCR, while the TCRdb copy is restricted to in-frame clones and leaves out a portion. The table includes more than 75,000 clones, around 77% detected once. The material was PBMCs, obtained after 24 months of ibrutinib treatment. The receptors come from a human donor with chronic lymphocytic leukemia.

In regard to this clone: One end of the junction is discordant with germline, which a read error may explain. The chain joins TRBV2 to TRBJ2-1, with 10 bases that match TRBD2. The CDR3 has 15 residues. The germline gives CDR1 SNHLY, CDR2 FYNNEI. The CDR3 DNA is TGTGCCAGCACTGAATCAGCGGGAGGGCCCAGTGAGCAGTTCTTC. It specifies CASTESAGGPSEQFF.

V usage is TRBV9 and J usage is TRBJ2-5, with 8 positions matching TRBD2. The CDR3 length is 14 residues. V lost 0 bases to trimming and J lost 5 bases; unmatched junction nucleotides: 3. CDR1 SGDLS and CDR2 YYNGEE come from the germline V gene. The CDR3 DNA reads as TGTGCCAGCAGCGTAGCTACGGGAGGGGAGACCCAGTACTTC. This codes for CASSVATGGETQYF.

A few counts support this clone. For the CDR3, the DNA is TGTGCCAGCAGCCCCGACTCAGGATCCTACAATGAGCAGTTCTTC. Protein product: CASSPDSGSYNEQFF. J is TRBJ2-1 and V is TRBV9; no clear D gene. The germline V gene encodes CDR1 SGDLS and CDR2 YYNGEE. The V and J ends lost 4 bases and 1 base respectively, with 12 bases between them. This CDR3 region has 15 residues.

The sample holds a few counts of this clone. The chain employs TRBV6-1 and TRBJ1-4; TRBD1 might be the D (5 bases). The CDR3 has 13 residues. The V and J ends lost 10 bases and 6 bases respectively, with 15 bases between them. The germline CDR1 and CDR2 sequences are MNHNS and SASEGT. In nucleotides, the CDR3 is TGTGCCACCTCACGGGGGGTGGATGAAAAACTGTTTTTT. This gives the protein CATSRGVDEKLFF.

V gene TRBV27 combines with J gene TRBJ1-2; 7 positions match TRBD1. Germline-derived CDR1 and CDR2 are MNHEY and SMNVEV (reference sequence). Trimming at V came to 0 bases and at J to 8 bases, leaving 9 bases not matched to a gene. CDR3 length equals 15 residues. CDR3 region: CASSLSGTETKGYTF. The CDR3 coding sequence is TGTGCCAGCAGTTTATCCGGGACAGAGACGAAGGGCTACACCTTC.

V usage is TRBV5-4 and J usage is TRBJ1-5; TRBD1 is a possible D gene (5 bases). The CDR3 spans 16 residues. Germline values: CDR1 SGHNT, CDR2 YYREEE (reference sequence). V was shortened by 4 bases and J by 4 bases, with 18 bases between the two germline ends. CDR3 nucleotides: TGTGCCAGCAGCCAAGAGGCAGGGCCTAGTAATCAGCCCCAGCATTTT. It is translated as CASSQEAGPSNQPQHF.

This rearrangement joins TRBV27 to TRBJ2-3; TRBD1 or TRBD2 may be the D gene (5 bases each). CDR3 length equals 14 residues. The V end was cut by 6 bases, the J end by 4 bases, with 14 bases between. Germline lookup yields CDR1 MNHEY and CDR2 SMNVEV (reference sequence). The CDR3 loop reads CASRQDSRSDTQYF. The CDR3 DNA reads TGTGCCAGCAGACAGGACTCTCGGTCAGATACGCAGTATTTT.

This clone was detected only a few times. The DNA of the CDR3 is TGTGCCAGCAGTTCCCGGCCGCGGCCCTATGGCTACACCTTC. Translated: CASSSRPRPYGYTF. The chain carries TRBV28 and TRBJ1-2; no reliable D call. This CDR3 spans 14 amino acids. Germline CDR1 and CDR2: MDHEN and SYDVKM. Trimming cost V 4 bases and J 4 bases, with 13 bases left between them.

A single count supports this clone. V and J are TRBV6-6 and TRBJ2-2, with 9 bases identical to TRBD2. The CDR3 is 14 amino acids. CDR1 and CDR2 (germline): MNHNY, SVGAGI (reference sequence). V shed 5 bases and J 6 bases; nucleotides not matched to a gene: 4. This chain's CDR3 is CASSVREGAGELFF. The CDR3 coding sequence is TGTGCCAGCAGTGTGCGGGAGGGGGCCGGGGAGCTGTTTTTT.

Only a few counts were recorded for this clone. This sequence joins TRBV5-1 and TRBJ2-1; 10 bases agree with TRBD1. This CDR3 has 16 amino acids. Germline assignment: CDR1 SGHRS and CDR2 YFSETQ. Trimming took 4 bases from V and 2 from J; bases not matched to a gene: 6. CDR3 DNA: TGCGCCAGCAGCCTTCGGACAGGGGGGCCCTACAATGAGCAGTTCTTC. Protein: CASSLRTGGPYNEQFF.

This chain uses TRBV19 with TRBJ2-2, with D possibly being TRBD1 (6 bases). The CDR3 has 15 residues. Germline CDR1 is LNHDA and CDR2 is SQIVND (reference sequence). The germline V and J ends were trimmed by 5 bases and 1 base, with 11 bases remaining between them. For the CDR3, the DNA is TGTGCCAGTAGTTCTCAGGGGCGGAACACCGGGGAGCTGTTTTTT. It yields the protein CASSSQGRNTGELFF.

This chain joins TRBV4-2 and TRBJ2-2; 7 nucleotides line up with TRBD1. Germline V gene lookup returns CDR1 LGHNA and CDR2 YNFKEQ. V lost 2 bases to trimming and J lost 6 bases; unmatched junction nucleotides: 9. The CDR3 contains 16 residues. In DNA, the CDR3 is TGTGCCAGCAGCCAACGGCCTGGGACAGAGCCCGGGGAGCTGTTTTTT. Its protein is CASSQRPGTEPGELFF.

The genes are TRBV7-9 and TRBJ1-5, with 9 bases fitting TRBD1. This CDR3 contains 14 residues. J was trimmed by 5 bases and V by 5 bases; bases with no gene match: 4. Germline CDR1 and CDR2: SEHNR and FQNEAQ (reference sequence). CDR3 DNA: TGTGCCAGCAGCAAGGGACAGGGCGATCAGCCCCAGCATTTT. Protein: CASSKGQGDQPQHF.

CDR3 sequence (DNA): TGCGCCAGCAGCCAAGATCCGAGAGGGCCCGGGGAGCTGTTTTTT. It yields the protein CASSQDPRGPGELFF. The V and J genes are TRBV4-3 and TRBJ2-2, with a weak D call TRBD2 (5 bases). The V end was cut by 0 bases, the J end by 6 bases, with 11 bases between. This CDR3 contains 15 residues. Germline V gene sequence: CDR1 LGHNA, CDR2 YSLEER.

The chain uses TRBV5-1 and TRBJ2-1, with 10 bases that match TRBD2. The J segment lost 0 bases and the V segment lost 1 base, leaving 7 bases of the junction unmatched. The CDR3 has 18 amino acids. Germline V gene lookup returns CDR1 SGHRS and CDR2 YFSETQ. The CDR3 loop reads CASSLRGTSAYSYNEQFF. As DNA, the CDR3 is TGCGCCAGCAGCTTGAGGGGGACTAGCGCGTACTCCTACAATGAGCAGTTCTTC.

This chain joins TRBV29-1 and TRBJ1-1; 9 bases fit TRBD1. Germline assignment: CDR1 SQVTM and CDR2 ANQGSEA. This CDR3 is 13 amino acids long. V was clipped by 7 bases and J by 1 base; unmatched bases: 4. The CDR3 nucleotides are TGCAGCGCGCAGGGACAGGGGAACACTGAAGCTTTCTTT. This codes for CSAQGQGNTEAFF.

This clone has just a few counts. This chain joins TRBV6-5 and TRBJ2-1; 8 nucleotides align to TRBD2. The J segment lost 7 bases and the V segment lost 0 bases, leaving 5 bases of the junction unmatched. CDR1 and CDR2 from the germline V gene are MNHEY and SVGAGI. The CDR3 spans 15 residues. Written as DNA, the CDR3 is TGTGCCAGCAGTTACTCATCGGGAGGGCCTAATGAGCAGTTCTTC. Protein product: CASSYSSGGPNEQFF.

The chain joins TRBV4-2 to TRBJ2-1; a possible D gene is TRBD2 (5 bases). With 0 bases removed from V and 7 bases from J, the gap between germline ends came to 10 bases. CDR1 and CDR2 (germline): LGHNA, YNFKEQ. This CDR3 spans 14 amino acids. CDR3 sequence: CASSQESRGNEQFF. The CDR3 DNA reads as TGTGCCAGCAGCCAAGAATCTAGAGGGAATGAGCAGTTCTTC.

The chain recombines TRBV19 with TRBJ1-1; unclear D gene. CDR3 length: 13 amino acids. V lost 5 bases and J lost 5, with 12 bases in between. The V gene's germline CDR1 is LNHDA and CDR2 SQIVND (reference sequence). The CDR3 loop is CASSYGMGTEAFF. As DNA, the CDR3 is TGTGCCAGTAGTTACGGGATGGGGACTGAAGCTTTCTTT.

The chain links TRBV28 to TRBJ2-7; D unresolved. Trimming removed 5 bases at V and 8 bases at J, with 13 bases between. This CDR3 spans 12 amino acids. Germline assignment: CDR1 MDHEN and CDR2 SYDVKM. DNA for the CDR3: TGTGCCAGCAGTCCTCCCGGGTATCAGCAGTACTTC. This translates into CASSPPGYQQYF.

This clone was counted only a few times. V gene TRBV11-2 combines with J gene TRBJ2-1; 8 positions match TRBD2. Germline V gene data show CDR1 as SGHAT and CDR2 as FQNNGV. The junction had 3 bases not matched to a gene; V was cut back by 2 bases and J by 9 bases. The CDR3 covers 13 residues. The DNA of the CDR3 is TGTGCCAGCAGCTTACGGGAGGGTAGTGAGCAGTTCTTC. It encodes CASSLREGSEQFF.

This chain links TRBV28 with TRBJ1-2, with 8 bases aligning to TRBD1. CDR1 is MDHEN and CDR2 is SYDVKM in the germline V gene. The CDR3 covers 13 residues. Trimming cost V 6 bases and J 4 bases; bases outside gene matches: 4. CDR3 protein: CASRRGQAYGYTF. The CDR3 DNA reads as TGTGCCAGCAGGAGGGGACAGGCCTATGGCTACACCTTC.

V and J are TRBV20-1 and TRBJ1-2; 8 bases fit TRBD1. Germline V gene lookup returns CDR1 DFQATT and CDR2 SNEGSKA (reference sequence). The CDR3 is made up of 11 amino acids. CDR3 DNA sequence: TGCAGGGCCGGGACAGGAATTGGCTACACCTTC. Translating gives CRAGTGIGYTF.

This chain joins TRBV11-2 and TRBJ1-1; D possibly corresponds to TRBD1 (5 bases). Germline V gene data show CDR1 as SGHAT and CDR2 as FQNNGV. V lost 1 base and J lost 5, with 8 bases in between. The length of the CDR3 is 13 residues. The CDR3 loop reads CASSLVGRTEAFF. The CDR3, as DNA: TGTGCCAGCAGCTTAGTGGGACGAACTGAAGCTTTCTTT.